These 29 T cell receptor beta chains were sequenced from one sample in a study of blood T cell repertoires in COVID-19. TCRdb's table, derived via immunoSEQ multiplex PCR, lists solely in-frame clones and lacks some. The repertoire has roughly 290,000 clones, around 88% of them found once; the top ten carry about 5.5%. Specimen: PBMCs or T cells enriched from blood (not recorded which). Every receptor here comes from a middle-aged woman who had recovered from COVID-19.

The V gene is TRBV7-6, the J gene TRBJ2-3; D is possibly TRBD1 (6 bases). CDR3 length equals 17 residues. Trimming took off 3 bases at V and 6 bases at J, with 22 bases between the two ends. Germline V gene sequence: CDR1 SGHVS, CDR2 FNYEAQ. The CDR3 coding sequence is TGTGCCAGCAGCTTGGGTACAGGGATGGGTGGGGCGGATACGCAGTATTTT. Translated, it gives CASSLGTGMGGADTQYF.

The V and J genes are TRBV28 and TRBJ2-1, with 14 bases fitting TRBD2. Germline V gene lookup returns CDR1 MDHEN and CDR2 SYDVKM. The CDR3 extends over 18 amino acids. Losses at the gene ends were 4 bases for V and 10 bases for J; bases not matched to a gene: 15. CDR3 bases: TGTGCCAGCAGTTCCCGTTTCGGGACTAGCGGGAGCCTGGAAGAGCAGTTCTTC. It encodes CASSSRFGTSGSLEEQFF. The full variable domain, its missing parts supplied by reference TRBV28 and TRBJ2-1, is DVKVTQSSRYLVKRTGEKVFLECVQDMDHENMFWYRQDPGLGLRLIYFSYDVKMKEKGDIPEGYSVSREKKERFSLILESASTNQTSMYLCASSSRFGTSGSLEEQFFGPGTRLTVL.

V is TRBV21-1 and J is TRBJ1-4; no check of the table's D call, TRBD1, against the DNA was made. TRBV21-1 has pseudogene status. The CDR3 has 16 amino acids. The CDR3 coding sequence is TGTGCCAGCAGCAAAGCAGGACAGGCAACTAATGAAAAACTGTTTTTT. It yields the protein CASSKAGQATNEKLFF.

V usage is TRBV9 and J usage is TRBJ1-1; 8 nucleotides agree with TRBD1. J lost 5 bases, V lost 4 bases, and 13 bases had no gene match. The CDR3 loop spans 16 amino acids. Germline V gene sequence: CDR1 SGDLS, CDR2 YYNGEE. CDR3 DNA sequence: TGTGCCAGCAGCTCCACGGACAGGGTTGTGACTACTGAAGCTTTCTTT. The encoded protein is CASSSTDRVVTTEAFF.

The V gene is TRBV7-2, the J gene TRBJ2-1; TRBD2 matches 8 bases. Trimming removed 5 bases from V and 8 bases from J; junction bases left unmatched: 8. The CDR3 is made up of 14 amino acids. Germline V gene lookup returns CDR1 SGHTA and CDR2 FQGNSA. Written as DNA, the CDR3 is TGTGCCAGCAGCCCTGGACTAGCTGAGCATGAGCAGTTCTTC. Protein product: CASSPGLAEHEQFF. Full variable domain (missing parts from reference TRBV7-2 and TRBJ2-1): GAGVSQSPSNKVTEKGKDVELRCDPISGHTALYWYRQSLGQGLEFLIYFQGNSAPDKSGLPSDRFSAERTGGSVSTLTIQRTQQEDSAVYLCASSPGLAEHEQFFGPGTRLTVL.

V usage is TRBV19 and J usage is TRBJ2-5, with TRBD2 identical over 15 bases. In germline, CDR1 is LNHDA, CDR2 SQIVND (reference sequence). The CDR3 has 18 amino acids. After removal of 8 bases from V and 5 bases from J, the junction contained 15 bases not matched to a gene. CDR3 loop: CASSRRYRTSGRAETQYF. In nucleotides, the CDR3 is TGTGCCAGTTCTCGACGTTATCGGACTAGCGGGAGGGCGGAGACCCAGTACTTC.

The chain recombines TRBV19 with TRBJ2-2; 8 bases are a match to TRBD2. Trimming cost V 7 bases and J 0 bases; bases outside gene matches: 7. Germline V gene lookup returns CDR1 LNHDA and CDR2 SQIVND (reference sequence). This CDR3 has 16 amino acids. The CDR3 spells CASTLSGSSNTGELFF. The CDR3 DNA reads TGTGCCAGTACCCTCAGCGGGAGTTCGAACACCGGGGAGCTGTTTTTT.

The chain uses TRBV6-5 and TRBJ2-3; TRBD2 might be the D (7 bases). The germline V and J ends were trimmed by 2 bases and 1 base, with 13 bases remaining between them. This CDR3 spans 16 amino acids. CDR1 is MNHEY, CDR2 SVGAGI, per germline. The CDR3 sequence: CASSYARGPGTDTQYF. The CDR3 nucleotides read TGTGCCAGCAGTTACGCGCGGGGGCCAGGCACAGATACGCAGTATTTT.

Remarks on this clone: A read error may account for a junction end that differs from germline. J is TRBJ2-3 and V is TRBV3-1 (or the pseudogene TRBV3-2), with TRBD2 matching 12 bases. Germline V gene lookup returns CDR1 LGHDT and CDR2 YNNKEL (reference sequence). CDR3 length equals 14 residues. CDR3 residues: CTSRTSGKTDTQYF. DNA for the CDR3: TGTACCAGCCGGACTAGCGGGAAGACAGATACGCAGTATTTT.

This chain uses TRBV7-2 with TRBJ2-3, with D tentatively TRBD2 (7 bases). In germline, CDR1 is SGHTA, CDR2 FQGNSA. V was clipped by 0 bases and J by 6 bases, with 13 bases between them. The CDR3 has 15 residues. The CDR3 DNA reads TGTGCCAGCAGCTTAGCGATCGGGGGGCGGGATACGCAGTATTTT. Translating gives CASSLAIGGRDTQYF.

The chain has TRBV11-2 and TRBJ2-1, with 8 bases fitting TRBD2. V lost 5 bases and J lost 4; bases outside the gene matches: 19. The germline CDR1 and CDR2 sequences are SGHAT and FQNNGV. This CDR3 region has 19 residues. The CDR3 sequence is CASSHLGISGIRGYNEQFF. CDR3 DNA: TGTGCCAGCAGCCATTTAGGTATTAGCGGGATTAGGGGGTACAATGAGCAGTTCTTC.

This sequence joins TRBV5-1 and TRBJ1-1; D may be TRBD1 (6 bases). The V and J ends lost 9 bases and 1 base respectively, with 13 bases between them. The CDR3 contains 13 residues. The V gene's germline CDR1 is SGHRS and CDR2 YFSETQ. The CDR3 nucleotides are TGCGCCACTAGACAGGACGCGAACACTGAAGCTTTCTTT. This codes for CATRQDANTEAFF. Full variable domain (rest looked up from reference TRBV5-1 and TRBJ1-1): KAGVTQTPRYLIKTRGQQVTLSCSPISGHRSVSWYQQTPGQGLQFLFEYFSETQRNKGNFPGRFSGRQFSNSRSEMNVSTLELGDSALYLCATRQDANTEAFFGQGTRLTVV.

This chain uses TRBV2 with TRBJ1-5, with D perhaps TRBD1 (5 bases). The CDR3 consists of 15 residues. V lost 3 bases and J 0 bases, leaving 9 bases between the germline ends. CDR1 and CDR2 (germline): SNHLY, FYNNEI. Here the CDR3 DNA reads TGTGCCAGCAGTGATCGACAGATTAGCAATCAGCCCCAGCATTTT. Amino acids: CASSDRQISNQPQHF.

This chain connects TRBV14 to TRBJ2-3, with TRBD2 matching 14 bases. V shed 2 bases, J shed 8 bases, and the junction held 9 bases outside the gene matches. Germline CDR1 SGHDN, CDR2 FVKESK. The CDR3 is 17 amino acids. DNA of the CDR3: TGTGCCAGCAGCCAACTGAACCCGGGACTAGCGGGAGTTACGCAGTATTTT. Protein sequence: CASSQLNPGLAGVTQYF.

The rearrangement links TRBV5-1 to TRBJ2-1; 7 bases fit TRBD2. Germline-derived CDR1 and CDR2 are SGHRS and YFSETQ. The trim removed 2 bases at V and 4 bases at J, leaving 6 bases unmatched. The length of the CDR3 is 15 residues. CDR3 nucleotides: TGCGCCAGCAGCTTTTTGGCGGGGGAATACAATGAGCAGTTCTTC. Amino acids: CASSFLAGEYNEQFF.

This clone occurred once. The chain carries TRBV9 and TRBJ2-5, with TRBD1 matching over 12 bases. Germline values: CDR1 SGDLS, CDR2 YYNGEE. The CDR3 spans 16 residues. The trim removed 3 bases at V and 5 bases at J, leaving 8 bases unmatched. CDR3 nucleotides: TGTGCCAGCAGCGCCCGGGACAGGGGGCAACTGGAGACCCAGTACTTC. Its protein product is CASSARDRGQLETQYF.

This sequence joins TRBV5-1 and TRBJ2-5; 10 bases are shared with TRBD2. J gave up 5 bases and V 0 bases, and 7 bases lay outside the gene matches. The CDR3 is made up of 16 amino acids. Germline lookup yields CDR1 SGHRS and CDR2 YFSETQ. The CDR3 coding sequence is TGCGCCAGCAGCTTGGAGGCTAGCGGGAGTGGGGAGACCCAGTACTTC. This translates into CASSLEASGSGETQYF. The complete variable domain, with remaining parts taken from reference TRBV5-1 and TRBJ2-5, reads KAGVTQTPRYLIKTRGQQVTLSCSPISGHRSVSWYQQTPGQGLQFLFEYFSETQRNKGNFPGRFSGRQFSNSRSEMNVSTLELGDSALYLCASSLEASGSGETQYFGPGTRLLVL.

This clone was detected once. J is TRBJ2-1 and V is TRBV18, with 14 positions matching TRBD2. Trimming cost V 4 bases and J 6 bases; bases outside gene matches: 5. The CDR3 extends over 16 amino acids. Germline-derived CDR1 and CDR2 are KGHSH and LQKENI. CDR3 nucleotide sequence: TGTGCCAGCTCACGACTAGCGGGAGGGCCGGGCAATGAGCAGTTCTTC. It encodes CASSRLAGGPGNEQFF.

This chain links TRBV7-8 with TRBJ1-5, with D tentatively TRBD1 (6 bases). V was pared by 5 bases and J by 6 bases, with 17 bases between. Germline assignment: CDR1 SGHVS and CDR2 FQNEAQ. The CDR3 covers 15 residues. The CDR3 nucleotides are TGTGCCAGCAGCCCCGCCGGGGGGGGCCTTCAGCCCCAGCATTTT. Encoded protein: CASSPAGGGLQPQHF.

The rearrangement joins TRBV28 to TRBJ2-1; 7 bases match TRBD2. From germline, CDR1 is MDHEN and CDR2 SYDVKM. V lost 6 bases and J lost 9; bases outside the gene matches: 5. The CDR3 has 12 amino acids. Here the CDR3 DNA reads TGTGCCAGCAGGACCAGCGGGATTGAGCAGTTCTTC. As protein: CASRTSGIEQFF.

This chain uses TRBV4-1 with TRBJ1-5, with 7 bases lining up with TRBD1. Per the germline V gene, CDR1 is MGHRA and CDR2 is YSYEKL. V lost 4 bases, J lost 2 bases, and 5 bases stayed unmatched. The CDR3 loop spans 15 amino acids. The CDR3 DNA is TGCGCCAGCAGCCCAACAGGGGTCGGCAATCAGCCCCAGCATTTT. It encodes CASSPTGVGNQPQHF.

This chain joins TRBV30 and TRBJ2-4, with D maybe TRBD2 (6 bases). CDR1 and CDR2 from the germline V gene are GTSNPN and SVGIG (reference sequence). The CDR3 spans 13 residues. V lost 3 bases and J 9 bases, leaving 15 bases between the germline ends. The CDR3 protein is CAWREGSWGIQYF. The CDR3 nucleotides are TGTGCCTGGAGGGAGGGTAGTTGGGGCATTCAGTACTTC.

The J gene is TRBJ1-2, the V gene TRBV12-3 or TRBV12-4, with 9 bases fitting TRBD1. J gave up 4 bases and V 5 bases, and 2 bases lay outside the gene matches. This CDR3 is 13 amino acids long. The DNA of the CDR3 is TGTGCCAGCAGTGTGGGACAGGGCTATGGCTACACCTTC. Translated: CASSVGQGYGYTF.

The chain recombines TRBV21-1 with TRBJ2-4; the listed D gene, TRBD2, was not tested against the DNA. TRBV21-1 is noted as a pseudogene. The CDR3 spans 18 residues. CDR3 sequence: CASWRAFPGPAVLNIQYF. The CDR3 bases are TGTGCCAGCTGGAGGGCTTTCCCTGGCCCAGCAGTATTAAACATTCAGTACTTC.

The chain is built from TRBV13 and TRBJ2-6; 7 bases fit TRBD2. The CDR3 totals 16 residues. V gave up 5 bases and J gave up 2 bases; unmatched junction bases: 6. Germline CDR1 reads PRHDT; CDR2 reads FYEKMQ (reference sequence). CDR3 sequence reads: CASSPGGGAGANVLTF. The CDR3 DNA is TGTGCCAGCAGCCCCGGTGGGGGGGCTGGGGCCAACGTCCTGACTTTC.

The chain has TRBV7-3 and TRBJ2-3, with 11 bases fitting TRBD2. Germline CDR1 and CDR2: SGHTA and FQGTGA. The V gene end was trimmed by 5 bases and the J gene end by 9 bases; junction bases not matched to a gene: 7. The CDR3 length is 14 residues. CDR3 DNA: TGTGCCAGCAGCCCCGAAGCTAGCGGGAGGACGCAGTATTTT. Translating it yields CASSPEASGRTQYF.

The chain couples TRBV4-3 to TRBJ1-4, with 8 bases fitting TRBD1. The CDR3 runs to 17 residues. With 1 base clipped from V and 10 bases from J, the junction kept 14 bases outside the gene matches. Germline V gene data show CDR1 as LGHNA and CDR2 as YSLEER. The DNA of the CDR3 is TGCGCCAGCAGCCAAGGACTAGGGACAGGTGGCGTTGGAAAACTGTTTTTT. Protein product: CASSQGLGTGGVGKLFF.

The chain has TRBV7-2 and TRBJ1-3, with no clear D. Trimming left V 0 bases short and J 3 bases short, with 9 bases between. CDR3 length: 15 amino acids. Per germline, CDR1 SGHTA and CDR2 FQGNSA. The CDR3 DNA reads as TGTGCCAGCAGCTTAGCGGCGGATGGTGGAAACACCATATATTTT. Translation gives CASSLAADGGNTIYF.

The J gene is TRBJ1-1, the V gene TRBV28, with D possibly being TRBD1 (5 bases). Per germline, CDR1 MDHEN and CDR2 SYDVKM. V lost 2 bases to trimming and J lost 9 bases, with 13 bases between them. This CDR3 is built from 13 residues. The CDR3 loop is CASSLVQGPKAFF. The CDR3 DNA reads TGTGCCAGCAGTTTAGTGCAGGGCCCAAAAGCTTTCTTT. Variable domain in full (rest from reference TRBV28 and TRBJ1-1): DVKVTQSSRYLVKRTGEKVFLECVQDMDHENMFWYRQDPGLGLRLIYFSYDVKMKEKGDIPEGYSVSREKKERFSLILESASTNQTSMYLCASSLVQGPKAFFGQGTRLTVV.